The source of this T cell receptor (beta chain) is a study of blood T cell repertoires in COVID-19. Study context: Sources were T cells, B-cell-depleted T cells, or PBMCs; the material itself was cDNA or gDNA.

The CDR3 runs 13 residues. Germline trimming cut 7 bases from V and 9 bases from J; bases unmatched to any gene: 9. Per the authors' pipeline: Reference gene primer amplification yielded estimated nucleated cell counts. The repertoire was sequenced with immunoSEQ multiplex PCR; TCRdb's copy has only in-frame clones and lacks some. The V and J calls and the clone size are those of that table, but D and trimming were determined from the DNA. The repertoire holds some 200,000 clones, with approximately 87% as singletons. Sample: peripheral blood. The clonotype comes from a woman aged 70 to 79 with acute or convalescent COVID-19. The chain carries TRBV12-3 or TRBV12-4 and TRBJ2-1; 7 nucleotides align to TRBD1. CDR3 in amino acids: CASNLAYRGEQFF. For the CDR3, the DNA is TGTGCCAGCAACCTCGCCTACAGGGGTGAGCAGTTCTTC.